This TCR beta chain was observed in a study of glioma-infiltrating T cells. The iRepertoire nested amplicon-rescue multiplex PCR amplified TCR alpha and beta CDR3s from RNA. TCRdb reprocessed the multiplex PCR reads via MiXCR and lists one record per CDR3 protein. The sample shows about 400,000 distinct CDR3 sequences, roughly two fifths of them seen only once. Findings and limits, study-wide: A blood CDR3 motif signature was depleted in highly divergent patients. CDR3 overlap between tissue and blood was very small.

About this clonotype: Its antigen is undetermined.

The material sequenced was glioma tissue, nonneoplastic brain tissue, or PBMCs (not recorded which). The TCR was taken from a human donor with low-grade glioma or glioblastoma, undergoing nonglioma brain surgery, or in good health (not recorded which).

CDR3 in amino acids: CASSYSFPTSSGNTIYF. The CDR3 DNA reads TGTGCCAGCAGTTACTCATTTCCTACCAGCTCTGGAAACACCATATATTTT. The chain joins TRBV6-5 to TRBJ1-3; D remains unclear. The CDR3 has 17 residues. V was trimmed by 0 bases and J by 0 bases, leaving 12 bases between them. Germline lookup yields CDR1 MNHEY and CDR2 SVGAGI.